This T cell receptor (beta chain) was identified during a study of long-term antiretroviral therapy in people with HIV. Looked up from germline, CDR1 is SGHRS and CDR2 is YFSETQ. With 2 bases removed from V and 3 bases from J, the gap between germline ends came to 6 bases. The CDR3 consists of 13 residues. Findings and limits, study-wide: Neither ART adherence, viral resistance nor therapy changes were documented.

This clone was observed once. Its antigen is as yet unknown. Assay version v3.0 of immunoSEQ was used, and it was run at survey level. TCRdb keeps only in-frame clones here, not all; method: immunoSEQ multiplex PCR. The repertoire has over 30,000 clones, 78% of them found once; the top ten carry approximately 8%. At minimum, one pre-ART and two post-ART PBMC samples were obtained from each donor. This TCR came from a woman between 50 and 59 years old with HIV. The sequencing used unsorted PBMCs, collected 3.1 years after starting antiretroviral therapy. V usage is TRBV5-1 and J usage is TRBJ1-5; D remains unclear. For the CDR3, the DNA is TGCGCCAGCAGCTTTTCTTACAATCAGCCCCAGCATTTT. Translation: CASSFSYNQPQHF.